A selection of T cell receptor beta chains follows, all from one sample in a study of identical twins. TCRdb re-called the 5' RACE reads with MiXCR, one entry per CDR3 protein. The table has 690,000 or so distinct CDR3 sequences, roughly 6% seen once. Material for sequencing was naive T cells sorted from blood. The receptor source for this set is a man aged 18 to 29 in good health. Both conserved end residues are part of each CDR3. A D gene is named only where the DNA matches it firmly. Some rows have no size entry. The others give once, few or many, or a class for an expanded clone.

D gene	clone size	V gene	J gene	CDR3 protein	CDR3 DNA
.	.	TRBV24-1	TRBJ1-5	CATSGSGLSNQPQHF	TGTGCCACCAGTGGTTCAGGGTTAAGCAATCAGCCCCAGCATTTT
TRBD1	many	TRBV20-1	TRBJ1-6	CSASWDRDSPLHF	TGCAGTGCTAGTTGGGACAGGGATTCACCCCTCCACTTT
TRBD2	.	TRBV7-9	TRBJ2-5	CASALSGRQETQYF	TGTGCCAGCGCCCTCTCCGGGAGGCAAGAGACCCAGTACTTC
.	.	TRBV6-5	TRBJ2-2	CASSYSARGDTGELFF	TGTGCCAGCAGTTACTCGGCTCGAGGGGACACCGGGGAGCTGTTTTTT
.	many	TRBV10-3	TRBJ1-4	CAISESTGEGEKLFF	TGTGCCATCAGTGAGTCGACAGGAGAGGGTGAAAAACTGTTTTTT
.	many	TRBV6-5	TRBJ1-2	CASSYSNIQGSGYTF	TGTGCCAGCAGTTACTCGAATATACAGGGAAGTGGCTACACCTTC
.	.	TRBV7-8	TRBJ2-1	CASSPGGRWDEQFF	TGTGCCAGCAGCCCTGGGGGTCGCTGGGATGAGCAGTTCTTC
.	many	TRBV4-3	TRBJ2-2	CASRVILNTGELFF	TGCGCCAGCAGAGTCATCCTGAACACCGGGGAGCTGTTTTTT
.	few	TRBV5-6	TRBJ2-5	CASSRRGSRGTQYF	TGTGCCAGCAGCCGCCGGGGCTCCCGTGGGACCCAGTACTTC
TRBD1	many	TRBV5-1	TRBJ2-7	CASSFRQGYEQYF	TGCGCCAGCAGCTTCCGACAGGGCTACGAGCAGTACTTC
TRBD2	many	TRBV11-2	TRBJ2-3	CASSLDALAVRRGDTQYF	TGTGCCAGCAGCTTAGACGCACTAGCGGTACGACGGGGAGATACGCAGTATTTT
.	many	TRBV29-1	TRBJ1-4	CSVRVGPGFNEKLFF	TGCAGCGTTCGGGTAGGCCCGGGGTTTAATGAAAAACTGTTTTTT
TRBD1	few	TRBV29-1	TRBJ2-4	CSAGLDGTGVAKNIQYF	TGCAGCGCAGGACTAGACGGGACAGGGGTGGCCAAAAACATTCAGTACTTC
.	few	TRBV15	TRBJ2-3	CATSREGIPTDTQYF	TGTGCCACCAGCAGAGAGGGGATACCCACAGATACGCAGTATTTT
TRBD2	few	TRBV5-1	TRBJ2-1	CASSLVSNLAGGFDEQFF	TGCGCCAGCAGCTTGGTATCTAACCTAGCGGGAGGTTTCGATGAGCAGTTCTTC
.	many	TRBV20-1	TRBJ1-5	CSARDPFGGNQPQHF	TGCAGTGCTAGAGACCCTTTCGGGGGCAATCAGCCCCAGCATTTT
.	.	TRBV7-6	TRBJ2-5	CASSLDLTPGETQYF	TGTGCCAGCAGCTTAGATCTCACACCGGGAGAGACCCAGTACTTC
TRBD2	few	TRBV10-3	TRBJ2-7	CAISPPGLAYYEQYF	TGTGCCATCAGTCCACCGGGACTAGCGTACTACGAGCAGTACTTC
TRBD2	few	TRBV24-1	TRBJ2-1	CATSDRSGRVYNEQFF	TGTGCCACCAGTGACCGGAGCGGGAGGGTCTACAATGAGCAGTTCTTC
.	.	TRBV20-1	TRBJ2-1	CSARSFLESHLKQFF	TGCAGTGCTAGAAGTTTCCTAGAAAGCCACTTAAAGCAGTTCTTC
TRBD2	few	TRBV20-1	TRBJ2-7	CSGWGREGTYEQYF	TGCAGTGGGTGGGGGCGGGAGGGTACCTACGAGCAGTACTTC
TRBD2	few	TRBV6-2/TRBV6-3	TRBJ2-7	CASRTGLAGTWQYF	TGTGCCAGCAGGACGGGACTAGCGGGGACATGGCAGTACTTC
TRBD1	few	TRBV24-1	TRBJ2-2	CATTGETGEVPGELFF	TGTGCCACCACGGGTGAGACAGGGGAGGTTCCCGGGGAGCTGTTTTTT
TRBD2	few	TRBV20-1	TRBJ2-1	CSATQGTSAGNEQFF	TGCAGTGCTACACAGGGGACTAGCGCTGGGAATGAGCAGTTCTTC
.	few	TRBV20-1	TRBJ1-5	CSARAWGNSNQPQHF	TGCAGTGCTAGAGCTTGGGGGAATAGCAATCAGCCCCAGCATTTT
TRBD1	.	TRBV4-3	TRBJ2-7	CASSPSRGTGGYEQYF	TGCGCCAGCAGCCCTTCAAGGGGGACAGGGGGATACGAGCAGTACTTC
.	few	TRBV6-2/TRBV6-3	TRBJ2-1	CASSRMGTDNEQFF	TGTGCCAGCAGTCGGATGGGGACGGACAATGAGCAGTTCTTC